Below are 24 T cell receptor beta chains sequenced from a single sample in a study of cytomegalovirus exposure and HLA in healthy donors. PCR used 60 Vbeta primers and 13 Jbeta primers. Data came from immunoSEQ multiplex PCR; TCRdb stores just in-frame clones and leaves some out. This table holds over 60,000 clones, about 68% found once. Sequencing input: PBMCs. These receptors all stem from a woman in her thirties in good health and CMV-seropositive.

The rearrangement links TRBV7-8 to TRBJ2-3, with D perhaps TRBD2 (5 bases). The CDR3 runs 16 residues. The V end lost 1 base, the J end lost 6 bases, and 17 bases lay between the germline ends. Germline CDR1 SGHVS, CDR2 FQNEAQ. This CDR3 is CASSLVESGIRDTQYF. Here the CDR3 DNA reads TGTGCCAGCAGCTTAGTCGAGTCCGGGATAAGGGATACGCAGTATTTT.

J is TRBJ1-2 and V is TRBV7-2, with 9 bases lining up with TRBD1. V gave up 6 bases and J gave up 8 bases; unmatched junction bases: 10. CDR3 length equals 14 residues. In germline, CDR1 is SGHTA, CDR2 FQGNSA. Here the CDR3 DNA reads TGTGCCAGCAGTCCGAACAGGGGGCAGGAAGGCTACACCTTC. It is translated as CASSPNRGQEGYTF.

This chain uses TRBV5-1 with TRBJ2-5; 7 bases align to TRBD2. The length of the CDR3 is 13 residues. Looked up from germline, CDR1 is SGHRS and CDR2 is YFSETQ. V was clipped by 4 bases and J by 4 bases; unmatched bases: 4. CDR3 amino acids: CASSREGGETQYF. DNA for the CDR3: TGCGCCAGCAGCAGGGAGGGAGGAGAGACCCAGTACTTC.

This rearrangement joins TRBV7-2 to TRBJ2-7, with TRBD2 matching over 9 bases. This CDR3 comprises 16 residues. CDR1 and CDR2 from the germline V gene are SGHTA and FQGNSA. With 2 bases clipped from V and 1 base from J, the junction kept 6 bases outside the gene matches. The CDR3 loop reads CASSLLLAGTSYEQYF. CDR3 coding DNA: TGTGCCAGCAGCTTATTGCTAGCGGGGACGTCCTACGAGCAGTACTTC.

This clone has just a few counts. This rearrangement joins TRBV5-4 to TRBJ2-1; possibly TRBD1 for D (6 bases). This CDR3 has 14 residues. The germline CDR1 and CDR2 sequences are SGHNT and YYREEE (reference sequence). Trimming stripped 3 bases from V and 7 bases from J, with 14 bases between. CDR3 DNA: TGTGCCAGCAGCTCTAGGGGGAGTAGTAATGAGCAGTTCTTC. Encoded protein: CASSSRGSSNEQFF.

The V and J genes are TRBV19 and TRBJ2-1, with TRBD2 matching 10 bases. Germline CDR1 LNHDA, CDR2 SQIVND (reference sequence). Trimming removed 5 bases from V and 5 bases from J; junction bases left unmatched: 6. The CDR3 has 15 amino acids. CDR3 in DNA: TGTGCCAGTAGTGATACGGGACTAGCGCACAATGAGCAGTTCTTC. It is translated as CASSDTGLAHNEQFF.

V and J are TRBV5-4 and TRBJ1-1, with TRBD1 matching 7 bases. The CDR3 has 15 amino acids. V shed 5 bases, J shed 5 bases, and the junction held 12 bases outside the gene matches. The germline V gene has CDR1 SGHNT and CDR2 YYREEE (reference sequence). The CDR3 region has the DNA TGTGCCAGCAGTCGGACAGGCGGCGGGTGGACTGAAGCTTTCTTT. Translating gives CASSRTGGGWTEAFF. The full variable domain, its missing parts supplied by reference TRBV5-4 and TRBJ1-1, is ETGVTQSPTHLIKTRGQQVTLRCSSQSGHNTVSWYQQALGQGPQFIFQYYREEENGRGNFPPRFSGLQFPNYSSELNVNALELDDSALYLCASSRTGGGWTEAFFGQGTRLTVV.

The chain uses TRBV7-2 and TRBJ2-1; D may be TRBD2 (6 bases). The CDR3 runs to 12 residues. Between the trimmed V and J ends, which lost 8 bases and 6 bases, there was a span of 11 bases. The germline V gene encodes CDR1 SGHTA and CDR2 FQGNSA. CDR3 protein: CASGGSSNEQFF. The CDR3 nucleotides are TGTGCCAGCGGGGGGTCCAGCAATGAGCAGTTCTTC.

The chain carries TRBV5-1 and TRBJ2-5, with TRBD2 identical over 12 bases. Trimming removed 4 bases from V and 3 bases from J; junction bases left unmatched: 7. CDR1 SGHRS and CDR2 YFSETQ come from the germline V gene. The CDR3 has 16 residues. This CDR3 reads CASSPGTSGFKETQYF. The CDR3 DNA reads TGCGCCAGCAGCCCCGGGACTAGCGGGTTTAAAGAGACCCAGTACTTC.

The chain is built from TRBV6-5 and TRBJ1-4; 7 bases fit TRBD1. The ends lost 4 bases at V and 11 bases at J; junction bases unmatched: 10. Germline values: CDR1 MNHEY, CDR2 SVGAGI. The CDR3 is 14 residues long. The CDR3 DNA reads TGTGCCAGCAGTTCTTCTCGGGACAGCCAGAAACTGTTTTTT. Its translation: CASSSSRDSQKLFF.

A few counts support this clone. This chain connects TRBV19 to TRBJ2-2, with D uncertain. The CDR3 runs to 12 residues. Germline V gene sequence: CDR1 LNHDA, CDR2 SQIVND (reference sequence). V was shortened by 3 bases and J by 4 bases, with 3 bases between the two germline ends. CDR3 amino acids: CASSILTGELFF. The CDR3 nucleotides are TGTGCCAGTAGTATCCTCACCGGGGAGCTGTTTTTT.

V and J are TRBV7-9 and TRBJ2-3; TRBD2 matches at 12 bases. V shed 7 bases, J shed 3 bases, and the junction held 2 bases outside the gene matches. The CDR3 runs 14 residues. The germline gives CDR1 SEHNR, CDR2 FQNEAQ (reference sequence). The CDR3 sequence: CASTTSGRTDTQYF. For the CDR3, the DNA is TGTGCCAGCACAACTAGCGGGAGGACAGATACGCAGTATTTT.

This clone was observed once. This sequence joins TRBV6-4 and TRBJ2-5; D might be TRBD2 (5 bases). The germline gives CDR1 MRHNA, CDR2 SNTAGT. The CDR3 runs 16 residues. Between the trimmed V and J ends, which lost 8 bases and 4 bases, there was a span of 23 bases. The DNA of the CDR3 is TGTGCCAGCCTCCCACGTCGGGATCAAATCAGAGAGACCCAGTACTTC. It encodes CASLPRRDQIRETQYF.

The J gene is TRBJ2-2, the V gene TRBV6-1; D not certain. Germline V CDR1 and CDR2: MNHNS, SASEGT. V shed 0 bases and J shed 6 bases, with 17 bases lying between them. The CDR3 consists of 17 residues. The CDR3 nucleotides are TGTGCCAGCAGTGAAGCGCTAAGTCGAGTGAGAGCCGGGGAGCTGTTTTTT. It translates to CASSEALSRVRAGELFF.

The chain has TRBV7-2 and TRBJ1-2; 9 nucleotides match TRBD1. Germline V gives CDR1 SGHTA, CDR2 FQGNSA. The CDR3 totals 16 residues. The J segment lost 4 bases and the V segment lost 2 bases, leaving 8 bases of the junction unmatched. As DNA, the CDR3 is TGTGCCAGCAGCTTAAGTAGGGAGACAGGGGGCTATGGCTACACCTTC. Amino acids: CASSLSRETGGYGYTF.

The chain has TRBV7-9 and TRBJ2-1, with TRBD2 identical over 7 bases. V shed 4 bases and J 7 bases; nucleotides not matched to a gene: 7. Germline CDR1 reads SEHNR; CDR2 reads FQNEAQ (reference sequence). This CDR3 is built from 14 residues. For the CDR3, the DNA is TGTGCCAGCAGCTCGGAGACTAGCACGAATGAGCAGTTCTTC. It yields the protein CASSSETSTNEQFF.

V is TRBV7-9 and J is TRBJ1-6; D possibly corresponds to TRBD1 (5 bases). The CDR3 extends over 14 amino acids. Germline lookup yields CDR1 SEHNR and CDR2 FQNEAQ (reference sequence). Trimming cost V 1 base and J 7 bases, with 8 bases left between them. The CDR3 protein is CASSLETDNSPLHF. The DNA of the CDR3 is TGTGCCAGCAGCTTAGAGACAGACAATTCACCCCTCCACTTT.

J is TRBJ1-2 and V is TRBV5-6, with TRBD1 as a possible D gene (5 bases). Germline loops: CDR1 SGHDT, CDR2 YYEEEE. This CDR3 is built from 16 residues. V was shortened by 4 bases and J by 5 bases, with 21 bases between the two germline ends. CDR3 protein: CASSKSGTPAGYGYTF. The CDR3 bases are TGTGCCAGCAGCAAAAGCGGGACCCCGGCGGGGTATGGCTACACCTTC.

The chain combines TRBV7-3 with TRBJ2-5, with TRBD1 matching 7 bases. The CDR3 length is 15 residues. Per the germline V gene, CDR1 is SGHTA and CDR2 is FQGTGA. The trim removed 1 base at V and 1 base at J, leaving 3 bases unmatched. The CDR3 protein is CASSLRGTAQETQYF. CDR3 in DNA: TGTGCCAGCAGCTTAAGGGGGACAGCCCAAGAGACCCAGTACTTC.

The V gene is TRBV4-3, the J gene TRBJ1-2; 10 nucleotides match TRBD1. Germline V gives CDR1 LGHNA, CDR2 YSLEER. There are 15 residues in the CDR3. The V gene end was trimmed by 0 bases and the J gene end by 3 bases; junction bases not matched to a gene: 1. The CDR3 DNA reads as TGCGCCAGCAGCCAAGAGACAGGGGGCGACTATGGCTACACCTTC. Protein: CASSQETGGDYGYTF.

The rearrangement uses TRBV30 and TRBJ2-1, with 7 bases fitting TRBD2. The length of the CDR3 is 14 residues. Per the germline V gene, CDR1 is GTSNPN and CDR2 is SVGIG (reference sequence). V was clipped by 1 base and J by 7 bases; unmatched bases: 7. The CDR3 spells CAWSGGTGGNEQFF. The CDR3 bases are TGTGCCTGGAGTGGAGGGACCGGGGGGAATGAGCAGTTCTTC.

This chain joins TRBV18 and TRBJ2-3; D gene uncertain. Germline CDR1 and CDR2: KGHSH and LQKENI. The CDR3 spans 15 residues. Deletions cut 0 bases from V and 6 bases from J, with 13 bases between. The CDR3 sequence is CASSPPRIAVDTQYF. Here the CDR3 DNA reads TGTGCCAGCTCACCACCGAGGATCGCAGTGGATACGCAGTATTTT. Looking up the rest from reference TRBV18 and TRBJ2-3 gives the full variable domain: NAGVMQNPRHLVRRRGQEARLRCSPMKGHSHVYWYRQLPEEGLKFMVYLQKENIIDESGMPKERFSAEFPKEGPSILRIQQVVRGDSAAYFCASSPPRIAVDTQYFGPGTRLTVL.

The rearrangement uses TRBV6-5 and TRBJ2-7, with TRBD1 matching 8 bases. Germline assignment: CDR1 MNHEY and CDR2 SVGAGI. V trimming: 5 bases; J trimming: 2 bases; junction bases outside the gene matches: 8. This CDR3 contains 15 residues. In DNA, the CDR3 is TGTGCCAGCAGTCACCCCCCAGGGGGCGCCTACGAGCAGTACTTC. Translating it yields CASSHPPGGAYEQYF.

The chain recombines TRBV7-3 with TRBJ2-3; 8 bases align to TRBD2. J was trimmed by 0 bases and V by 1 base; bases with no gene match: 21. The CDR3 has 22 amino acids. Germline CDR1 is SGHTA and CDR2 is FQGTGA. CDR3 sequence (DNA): TGTGCCAGCAGCTTAAAGCCCAAAAGCCCTCCGGGACTAGACATTAGCACAGATACGCAGTATTTT. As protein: CASSLKPKSPPGLDISTDTQYF.